A selection of T cell receptor beta chains follows, all from one sample in a study of PD-L1 blockade in urothelial cancer. Clones were read by immunoSEQ multiplex PCR, and TCRdb kept only the in-frame ones, dropping some. The sample has about 42,000 clones, roughly 77% seen once. The sequences come from PBMCs, collected around atezolizumab (anti-PD-L1) treatment. The receptors derive from a man between 70 and 80 years old with urothelial cancer. Each CDR3 is given with its conserved first and last residue. The D gene is left open where the match is weak. Expanded clones get a size class; other rows say once, few or many, or leave the size out.

size,D,J,V,CDR3,DNA
.,TRBD1,TRBJ2-7,TRBV25-1,CASSAGGYEQYF,TGTGCCAGCAGTGCAGGGGGCTACGAGCAGTACTTC
once,.,TRBJ2-7,TRBV18,CASSRLNRAAYEQYF,TGTGCCAGCTCTCGACTTAACAGGGCAGCCTACGAGCAGTACTTC
few,TRBD1,TRBJ1-1,TRBV18,CASSPGDSKVTEAFF,TGTGCCAGCTCACCAGGGGACAGTAAAGTCACTGAAGCTTTCTTT
few,.,TRBJ1-4,TRBV7-9,CASSFTGEKLFF,TGTGCCAGCAGCTTTACAGGGGAAAAACTGTTTTTT
.,.,TRBJ1-2,TRBV15,CATSRIKDKLNYGYTF,TGTGCCACCAGCAGGATCAAAGACAAGTTGAACTATGGCTACACCTTC
.,TRBD2,TRBJ2-5,TRBV9,CASSVGAQRDLQETQYF,TGTGCCAGCAGCGTAGGAGCCCAGCGGGACCTCCAAGAGACCCAGTACTTC
.,.,TRBJ2-7,TRBV4-3,CASSHNRAPYEQYF,TGCGCCAGCAGCCATAACAGGGCCCCCTACGAGCAGTACTTC
.,TRBD1,TRBJ2-1,TRBV11-3,CASSSTTHRGSDEQFF,TGTGCCAGCAGCTCGACGACGCACAGGGGTAGCGATGAGCAGTTCTTC
.,.,TRBJ2-2,TRBV18,CASSLMNTGELFF,TGTGCCAGCTCACTAATGAACACCGGGGAGCTGTTTTTT
.,TRBD1,TRBJ1-1,TRBV18,CASSPGTGKTEAFF,TGTGCCAGCTCACCGGGGACAGGGAAAACTGAAGCTTTCTTT
.,.,TRBJ1-5,TRBV19,CASSQKLNQPQHF,TGTGCCAGTAGTCAAAAACTTAATCAGCCCCAGCATTTT
few,TRBD1,TRBJ2-7,TRBV15,CATSSTGTGYEQYF,TGTGCCACCAGCAGTACCGGGACAGGCTACGAGCAGTACTTC
.,.,TRBJ1-2,TRBV9,CASAEGESYGYTF,TGTGCCAGCGCAGAGGGGGAGTCCTATGGCTACACCTTC
.,TRBD2,TRBJ2-7,TRBV5-6,CASSYGLAGYEQYF,TGTGCCAGCAGCTATGGACTAGCGGGATACGAGCAGTACTTC
.,.,TRBJ2-5,TRBV30,CAWSGALQETQYF,TGTGCCTGGAGTGGGGCCCTTCAAGAGACCCAGTACTTC
.,.,TRBJ2-1,TRBV27,CASSTLAEYNEQFF,TGTGCCAGCAGTACCCTCGCGGAGTACAATGAGCAGTTCTTC
.,.,TRBJ1-1,TRBV6-5,CASSPTGRGEAFF,TGTGCCAGCAGTCCTACAGGGCGAGGTGAAGCTTTCTTT
.,TRBD1,TRBJ1-3,TRBV27,CASSVARGNTIYF,TGTGCCAGCAGTGTGGCCAGGGGGAACACCATATATTTT
.,.,TRBJ1-3,TRBV6-5,CASSYSSSSGNTIYF,TGTGCCAGCAGTTACTCGTCGAGCTCTGGAAACACCATATATTTT
.,.,TRBJ1-1,TRBV6-1,CASRNRDTHTEAFF,TGTGCCAGCAGGAACCGGGACACGCACACTGAAGCTTTCTTT
.,TRBD1,TRBJ1-4,TRBV4-1,CASSRTWTGFEKLFF,TGCGCCAGCAGCCGGACTTGGACAGGGTTTGAAAAACTGTTTTTT
.,.,TRBJ1-4,TRBV28,CASSQTGTINEKLFF,TGTGCCAGCAGTCAAACAGGGACTATTAATGAAAAACTGTTTTTT
.,TRBD1,TRBJ2-7,TRBV5-5,CASSGGQVDSYEQYF,TGTGCCAGCAGCGGGGGACAGGTTGATTCCTACGAGCAGTACTTC
few,.,TRBJ1-1,TRBV4-2,CASSQDEASGAEAFF,TGTGCCAGCAGCCAAGATGAGGCGTCGGGGGCTGAAGCTTTCTTT
.,.,TRBJ1-1,TRBV6-1,CASSGALDRLGTEAFF,TGTGCCAGCAGTGGGGCCCTCGATAGGTTGGGTACTGAAGCTTTCTTT
.,.,TRBJ2-1,TRBV5-1,CASSLAGDNEQFF,TGCGCCAGCAGCTTGGCGGGTGACAATGAGCAGTTCTTC
.,.,TRBJ1-2,TRBV20-1,CSAPGDGYTF,TGCAGTGCTCCAGGGGATGGCTACACCTTC
.,.,TRBJ2-1,TRBV18,CASSLRRPRDSEQFF,TGTGCCAGCTCACTTCGACGTCCCCGGGACTCTGAGCAGTTCTTC
.,TRBD1,TRBJ1-1,TRBV18,CASSPPKGRQGAFF,TGTGCCAGCTCACCACCGAAAGGGAGACAGGGCGCTTTCTTT
medium-sized,TRBD1,TRBJ1-2,TRBV30,CAWSVPGQGMRCYGYTF,TGTGCCTGGAGTGTACCGGGACAGGGCATGAGATGCTATGGCTACACCTTC
.,.,TRBJ2-7,TRBV7-3,CAIIRGYEQYF,TGTGCCATAATCCGCGGCTACGAGCAGTACTTC
.,TRBD1,TRBJ2-7,TRBV10-1,CASRSGTGETSEQYF,TGCGCCAGCAGGTCCGGGACAGGGGAGACATCCGAGCAGTACTTC
once,TRBD1,TRBJ1-1,TRBV5-1,CASSSVQGEGNTEAFF,TGCGCCAGCAGCTCGGTACAGGGGGAGGGGAACACTGAAGCTTTCTTT
.,.,TRBJ2-1,TRBV28,CASRPLRDEQFF,TGTGCCAGCAGACCCCTTAGAGATGAGCAGTTCTTC
.,TRBD2,TRBJ2-3,TRBV7-3,CASSLGTSGRIDTQYF,TGTGCCAGCAGCCTAGGGACTAGCGGGAGGATAGATACGCAGTATTTT
few,.,TRBJ2-1,TRBV28,CASSFGLTRYNEQFF,TGTGCCAGCAGTTTCGGACTAACCCGATACAATGAGCAGTTCTTC
.,TRBD1,TRBJ1-1,TRBV19,CASMRDRANTEAFF,TGTGCCAGTATGCGGGACAGGGCGAACACTGAAGCTTTCTTT
.,.,TRBJ1-2,TRBV13,CASSLSGGGLYGYTF,TGTGCCAGCAGCTTATCGGGAGGAGGACTCTATGGCTACACCTTC
.,.,TRBJ2-3,TRBV4-2,CASSQDLGDTQYF,TGTGCCAGCAGCCAAGATCTCGGGGATACGCAGTATTTT
.,.,TRBJ2-2,TRBV11-3,CASSLDPYREASTGELFF,TGTGCCAGCAGCTTAGATCCTTACAGGGAAGCGAGCACCGGGGAGCTGTTTTTT
.,TRBD1,TRBJ2-2,TRBV27,CASSFFRTGDTGELFF,TGTGCCAGCAGTTTTTTCCGGACAGGGGACACCGGGGAGCTGTTTTTT
.,.,TRBJ1-2,TRBV5-1,CASSLVEASYGYTF,TGCGCCAGCAGCTTGGTGGAGGCGAGCTATGGCTACACCTTC
.,TRBD1,TRBJ2-1,TRBV6-1,CASSETQGARPYNEQFF,TGTGCCAGCAGTGAAACACAGGGGGCGCGTCCCTACAATGAGCAGTTCTTC
.,TRBD1,TRBJ2-7,TRBV6-6,CASNNPGQQTYEQYF,TGTGCCAGCAACAATCCGGGACAGCAAACCTACGAGCAGTACTTC
.,.,TRBJ1-1,TRBV27,CASRWGQGRGEAFF,TGTGCCAGCAGATGGGGTCAAGGAAGGGGAGAAGCTTTCTTT
.,.,TRBJ2-5,TRBV9,CASSVGLERQETQYF,TGTGCCAGCAGCGTAGGGTTGGAGCGGCAAGAGACCCAGTACTTC
.,.,TRBJ1-4,TRBV5-6,CASSLAVNEKLFF,TGTGCCAGCAGCTTGGCCGTGAATGAAAAACTGTTTTTT
.,.,TRBJ1-1,TRBV7-2,CASSSRAAGGTEAFF,TGTGCCAGCAGCTCCCGGGCAGCCGGAGGCACTGAAGCTTTCTTT